This entry describes one T cell receptor beta chain. The data stem from a study of blood T cell repertoires in COVID-19. The data were produced by immunoSEQ multiplex PCR, yet TCRdb's version contains in-frame clones alone and is incomplete. The sample shows around 150,000 clones, more than 60% of them seen only once. The TCR was taken from a woman aged 45-65 years with active or convalescent COVID-19. The sample consisted of peripheral blood.

The chain's CDR3 is CASNGQGAPNSPLHF. The DNA of the CDR3 is TGTGCCAGCAACGGTCAGGGGGCGCCTAATTCACCCCTCCACTTT. The chain combines TRBV2 with TRBJ1-6; 8 positions match TRBD1. The junction had 8 bases not matched to a gene; V was cut back by 7 bases and J by 6 bases. CDR1 is SNHLY, CDR2 FYNNEI, per germline. This CDR3 region has 15 residues.